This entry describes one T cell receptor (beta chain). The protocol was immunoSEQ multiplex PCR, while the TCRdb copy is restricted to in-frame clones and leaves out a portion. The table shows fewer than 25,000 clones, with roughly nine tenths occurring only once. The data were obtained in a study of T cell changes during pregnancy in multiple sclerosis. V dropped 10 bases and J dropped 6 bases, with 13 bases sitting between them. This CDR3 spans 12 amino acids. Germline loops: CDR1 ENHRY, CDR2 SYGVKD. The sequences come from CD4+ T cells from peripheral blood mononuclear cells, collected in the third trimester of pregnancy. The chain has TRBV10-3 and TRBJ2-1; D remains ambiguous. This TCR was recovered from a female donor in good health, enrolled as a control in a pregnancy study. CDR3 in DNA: TGTGCCACCCTGGGCAACGGCAATGAGCAGTTCTTC. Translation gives CATLGNGNEQFF.